Below, 24 T cell receptor beta chains from the same sample are listed, as sequenced in a study of blood T cell repertoires in COVID-19. Generated by immunoSEQ multiplex PCR, the TCRdb table keeps only in-frame clones and is missing some. The table lists about 15,000 clones, 65% to 90% of them singletons. The sequenced sample was peripheral blood. The receptors come from a woman aged 50 to 65 with active or convalescent COVID-19.

This clone was recorded once. The CDR3 coding sequence is TGTGCCAGCAGTTTATTGGCGGGAGTTAGGACAGATACGCAGTATTTT. Amino acids: CASSLLAGVRTDTQYF. The chain carries TRBV28 and TRBJ2-3; TRBD2 aligns across 7 bases. The germline V gene has CDR1 MDHEN and CDR2 SYDVKM. The CDR3 consists of 16 residues. V gave up 1 base and J gave up 3 bases; unmatched junction bases: 7.

The chain links TRBV7-9 to TRBJ2-5; 7 bases line up with TRBD2. The trim removed 4 bases at V and 2 bases at J, leaving 13 bases unmatched. Germline V CDR1 and CDR2: SEHNR, FQNEAQ (reference sequence). The CDR3 covers 17 residues. This CDR3 reads CASSSSSDLAEQETQYF. CDR3 in DNA: TGTGCCAGCAGCTCCTCCTCCGACCTAGCGGAGCAAGAGACCCAGTACTTC.

The chain links TRBV11-3 to TRBJ2-1, with 12 bases lining up with TRBD1. V lost 3 bases, J lost 9 bases, and 6 bases stayed unmatched. CDR3 size: 15 residues. CDR1 is SGHNT, CDR2 YENEEA, per germline. The CDR3 DNA reads as TGTGCCAGCAGCTTCTCGGGACAGGGGGCGGGTGAGCAGTTCTTC. Translation: CASSFSGQGAGEQFF.

The chain combines TRBV10-3 with TRBJ2-3, with TRBD1 matching 8 bases. The CDR3 is 14 residues long. The V gene end was trimmed by 9 bases and the J gene end by 2 bases; junction bases not matched to a gene: 7. Germline loops: CDR1 ENHRY, CDR2 SYGVKD. In DNA form, the CDR3 reads TGTGCCATAGGACAGGGTGGGAACACAGATACGCAGTATTTT. It translates to CAIGQGGNTDTQYF.

The genes are TRBV13 and TRBJ2-7; 7 nucleotides agree with TRBD1. This CDR3 is built from 14 residues. Looked up from germline, CDR1 is PRHDT and CDR2 is FYEKMQ (reference sequence). Trimming at V came to 3 bases and at J to 4 bases, leaving 6 bases not matched to a gene. CDR3 sequence reads: CASSFTGDAYEQYF. CDR3 coding DNA: TGTGCCAGCAGCTTCACAGGGGATGCGTACGAGCAGTACTTC.

J is TRBJ2-1 and V is TRBV10-3; TRBD2 might be the D (6 bases). Trimming removed 6 bases from V and 5 bases from J, with 14 bases in between. The CDR3 loop spans 14 amino acids. Germline CDR1 is ENHRY and CDR2 is SYGVKD. The CDR3 sequence: CAIRGGTVDNEQFF. In DNA form, the CDR3 reads TGTGCCATCAGGGGCGGGACGGTTGACAATGAGCAGTTCTTC.

This chain connects TRBV6-1 to TRBJ1-5, with D possibly TRBD1 on 6 matching bases. The CDR3 has 15 amino acids. V was cut by 0 bases and J by 0 bases, with 6 bases left in between. Germline assignment: CDR1 MNHNS and CDR2 SASEGT. The CDR3 loop reads CASSEARGSNQPQHF. The CDR3 bases are TGTGCCAGCAGTGAAGCCAGGGGTAGCAATCAGCCCCAGCATTTT.

This clone is classed as large. The chain is built from TRBV14 and TRBJ1-1; no reliable D call. Looked up from germline, CDR1 is SGHDN and CDR2 is FVKESK. The V end lost 0 bases, the J end lost 0 bases, and 14 bases lay between the germline ends. This CDR3 region has 17 residues. CDR3 bases: TGTGCCAGCAGCCAAGAAATCATGGGAGGCATGAACACTGAAGCTTTCTTT. It yields the protein CASSQEIMGGMNTEAFF.

This clone was counted a few times. The chain has TRBV30 and TRBJ1-2; TRBD1 might be the D (6 bases). CDR1 GTSNPN and CDR2 SVGIG come from the germline V gene (reference sequence). The CDR3 is 13 amino acids. With 0 bases removed from V and 7 bases from J, the gap between germline ends came to 12 bases. CDR3 sequence (DNA): TGTGCCTGGAGTGTAGTGGGGGCAGGTGGCTACACCTTC. This translates into CAWSVVGAGGYTF.

The chain combines TRBV6-1 with TRBJ2-5, with a tentative D call TRBD2 (5 bases). This CDR3 is 13 amino acids long. V was cut by 5 bases and J by 5 bases, with 12 bases left in between. Germline V gene lookup returns CDR1 MNHNS and CDR2 SASEGT. The CDR3 is CASSYGGPETQYF. CDR3 sequence (DNA): TGTGCCAGCAGTTATGGCGGGCCGGAGACCCAGTACTTC.

V is TRBV5-1 and J is TRBJ2-7; TRBD1 aligns across 9 bases. Per germline, CDR1 SGHRS and CDR2 YFSETQ. The CDR3 length is 14 residues. V lost 2 bases to trimming and J lost 4 bases; unmatched junction nucleotides: 4. Here the CDR3 DNA reads TGCGCCAGCAGCTTACACAGGGGGCGGTACGAGCAGTACTTC. Translation gives CASSLHRGRYEQYF.

The V call is TRBV6-4, the J call TRBJ2-2; 7 bases line up with TRBD1. Losses at the gene ends were 5 bases for V and 4 bases for J; bases not matched to a gene: 7. Germline CDR1 and CDR2: MRHNA and SNTAGT. The CDR3 runs 15 residues. CDR3 amino acids: CASSRQGDGTGELFF. CDR3 DNA sequence: TGTGCCAGCAGTCGGCAGGGGGATGGCACCGGGGAGCTGTTTTTT.

The V call is TRBV3-1 (or the pseudogene TRBV3-2), the J call TRBJ2-7, with no clear D. Deletions cut 3 bases from V and 5 bases from J, with 11 bases between. The CDR3 length is 13 residues. From germline, CDR1 is LGHDT and CDR2 YNNKEL (reference sequence). The chain's CDR3 is CASSHSTPHEQYF. The CDR3 DNA is TGTGCCAGCAGCCACTCGACTCCCCACGAGCAGTACTTC.

V and J are TRBV27 and TRBJ2-1; TRBD2 matches at 8 bases. The CDR3 runs 16 residues. Looked up from germline, CDR1 is MNHEY and CDR2 is SMNVEV (reference sequence). V gave up 5 bases and J gave up 3 bases; unmatched junction bases: 9. CDR3 in amino acids: CASSATLAGLYNEQFF. The CDR3 nucleotides read TGTGCCAGCAGTGCAACTTTAGCGGGACTCTACAATGAGCAGTTCTTC.

The rearrangement joins TRBV21-1 to TRBJ1-2. TRBV21-1 is a listed pseudogene. CDR3 size: 23 residues. CDR3 in amino acids: CASSKRPTQKGGGDSGANYGYTF. CDR3 DNA: TGTGCCAGCAGCAAAAGACCAACCCAAAAAGGTGGAGGTGATTCCGGTGCTAACTATGGCTACACCTTC.

The rearrangement links TRBV5-8 to TRBJ1-3; D unclear. From germline, CDR1 is SGHTS and CDR2 YDEGEE. V was shortened by 2 bases and J by 0 bases, with 9 bases between the two germline ends. The CDR3 contains 15 residues. CDR3 protein: CASSFSPSSGNTIYF. DNA of the CDR3: TGTGCCAGCAGCTTCTCTCCTTCCTCTGGAAACACCATATATTTT.

The J gene is TRBJ1-1, the V gene TRBV29-1, with unresolved D. This CDR3 spans 13 amino acids. Germline V gene data show CDR1 as SQVTM and CDR2 as ANQGSEA. V was pared by 3 bases and J by 0 bases, with 8 bases between. CDR3 DNA: TGCAGCGTTGATCAAGCTATGAACACTGAAGCTTTCTTT. Encoded protein: CSVDQAMNTEAFF.

The V call is TRBV29-1, the J call TRBJ2-7; D is perhaps TRBD1 (5 bases). V gave up 6 bases and J gave up 3 bases, with 12 bases separating them. This CDR3 comprises 12 residues. Germline CDR1 SQVTM, CDR2 ANQGSEA. Here the CDR3 reads CSVQNRFYEQYF. CDR3 bases: TGCAGCGTCCAAAACAGGTTCTACGAGCAGTACTTC.

CDR3 sequence: CASSSDTDSNQPQHF. For the CDR3, the DNA is TGTGCCAGCAGCTCGGACACAGATAGCAATCAGCCCCAGCATTTT. V usage is TRBV7-2 and J usage is TRBJ1-5; the D gene is possibly TRBD1 (5 bases). The CDR3 contains 15 residues. CDR1 SGHTA and CDR2 FQGNSA come from the germline V gene. The ends were cut back, 4 bases at V and 0 bases at J, with 10 bases in the middle. Full variable domain (missing parts from reference TRBV7-2 and TRBJ1-5): GAGVSQSPSNKVTEKGKDVELRCDPISGHTALYWYRQSLGQGLEFLIYFQGNSAPDKSGLPSDRFSAERTGGSVSTLTIQRTQQEDSAVYLCASSSDTDSNQPQHFGDGTRLSIL.

V and J are TRBV7-9 and TRBJ2-7; 13 bases are a match to TRBD2. J gave up 1 base and V 5 bases, and 11 bases lay outside the gene matches. The CDR3 contains 18 residues. CDR1 and CDR2 from the germline V gene are SEHNR and FQNEAQ (reference sequence). CDR3: CASSHKLAGGFRSYEQYF. The CDR3 DNA follows: TGTGCCAGCAGCCACAAACTAGCGGGGGGGTTCAGGTCCTACGAGCAGTACTTC.

The V and J genes are TRBV19 and TRBJ2-1; 11 bases fit TRBD2. V shed 4 bases, J shed 6 bases, and the junction held 5 bases outside the gene matches. This CDR3 comprises 15 residues. Germline values: CDR1 LNHDA, CDR2 SQIVND (reference sequence). The CDR3, as DNA: TGTGCCAGTAGTAAGTTGACTAGCGGGGCCAATGAGCAGTTCTTC. This sequence encodes CASSKLTSGANEQFF.

The chain joins TRBV30 to TRBJ1-5; TRBD1 agrees at 9 bases. Trimming cost V 5 bases and J 5 bases; bases outside gene matches: 7. The germline CDR1 and CDR2 sequences are GTSNPN and SVGIG (reference sequence). The CDR3 has 14 residues. Written as DNA, the CDR3 is TGTGCCTGGGCCAAGGACAGGGGCGATCAGCCCCAGCATTTT. Translation gives CAWAKDRGDQPQHF.

This clone has only one observation. The chain couples TRBV9 to TRBJ1-5; TRBD1 matches at 8 bases. Germline CDR1 SGDLS, CDR2 YYNGEE. The CDR3 loop spans 15 amino acids. V lost 4 bases to trimming and J lost 3 bases; unmatched junction nucleotides: 6. DNA of the CDR3: TGTGCCAGCAGCCGGGGACAGGCGATCAATCAGCCCCAGCATTTT. It yields the protein CASSRGQAINQPQHF.

The genes are TRBV7-9 and TRBJ2-6; 9 bases align to TRBD1. The germline gives CDR1 SEHNR, CDR2 FQNEAQ (reference sequence). This CDR3 is 16 amino acids long. Germline trimming cut 4 bases from V and 3 bases from J; bases unmatched to any gene: 4. CDR3 residues: CASSWGQGDGANVLTF. The CDR3 DNA reads TGTGCCAGCAGCTGGGGACAGGGTGATGGGGCCAACGTCCTGACTTTC.